Shown below are 2 T cell receptor beta chains from a single sample sequenced in a study of T cells in Graves' hyperthyroidism and ophthalmopathy. It was RNA transcripts that yielded the amplified TCR beta CDR3 regions. HTBI primers were used for first-round RT-PCR of the TCR CDR3. TCRdb re-derived calls from the multiplex PCR reads in MiXCR, one entry per CDR3 protein. The table has hundreds of thousands of distinct CDR3 sequences, 13% to 15% seen once. Sequenced input: blood. The receptors come from a woman aged 18-35 years with Graves' hyperthyroidism.

The CDR3 region is CASSQGRLGGSLETQYF. The CDR3 DNA reads as TGTGCCAGCAGCCAAGGTCGTCTGGGCGGGAGCCTGGAGACCCAGTACTTC. The chain has TRBV14 and TRBJ2-5; TRBD2 matches at 7 bases. CDR1 and CDR2 from the germline V gene are SGHDN and FVKESK. V lost 1 base to trimming and J lost 5 bases; unmatched junction nucleotides: 13. CDR3 size: 17 residues.

The rearrangement links TRBV6-1 to TRBJ2-1, with unresolved D. The germline V gene encodes CDR1 MNHNS and CDR2 SASEGT. Trimming took off 1 base at V and 8 bases at J, with 9 bases between the two ends. The CDR3 contains 13 residues. CDR3 region: CASSEVRPYEQFF. The CDR3, as DNA: TGTGCCAGCAGTGAAGTCCGGCCTTATGAGCAGTTCTTC.